The rows below give T cell receptor beta chains drawn from one sample of a study of T cells after yellow fever vaccination. MiXCR was run by TCRdb on the 5' RACE reads, yielding one entry per CDR3 protein. In the table there are approximately 150,000 distinct CDR3 sequences, about 6.2% of which are singletons. Specimen: CD4+ T cells sorted from PBMCs, collected on the day of the first yellow fever vaccination. These receptors were taken from a young man who received the YFV17D yellow fever vaccine. Each CDR3 is given with its conserved first and last residue. A D gene is named only where the DNA matches it firmly. Size is omitted from some rows. Given values are once, few, many or a class for expanded clones.

V gene: TRBV5-6
J gene: TRBJ2-2
clone size: few
D gene: -
CDR3 protein: CASSFALDGELFF
CDR3 DNA: TGTGCCAGCAGCTTCGCCCTAGACGGGGAGCTGTTTTTT

V gene: TRBV7-2
J gene: TRBJ2-1
clone size: many
D gene: -
CDR3 protein: CASSLGMSSYNEQFF
CDR3 DNA: TGTGCCAGCAGCTTAGGGATGAGCTCCTACAATGAGCAGTTCTTC

V gene: TRBV7-9
J gene: TRBJ2-1
clone size: many
D gene: -
CDR3 protein: CASSSNSHWDNEQFF
CDR3 DNA: TGTGCCAGCAGCTCGAACTCCCACTGGGACAATGAGCAGTTCTTC

V gene: TRBV7-3
J gene: TRBJ1-1
clone size: many
D gene: -
CDR3 protein: CASSGSQNTEAFF
CDR3 DNA: TGTGCCAGCAGCGGCAGCCAGAACACTGAAGCTTTCTTT

V gene: TRBV20-1
J gene: TRBJ2-3
clone size: many
D gene: TRBD1
CDR3 protein: CSAGRQGKTDTQYF
CDR3 DNA: TGCAGTGCGGGCCGACAGGGGAAGACAGATACGCAGTATTTT

V gene: TRBV19
J gene: TRBJ2-1
clone size: many
D gene: -
CDR3 protein: CASSSSGVVHNEQFF
CDR3 DNA: TGTGCCAGTAGTTCCAGTGGGGTAGTGCACAATGAGCAGTTCTTC

V gene: TRBV4-1
J gene: TRBJ1-4
clone size: many
D gene: -
CDR3 protein: CASSKTGTNEKLFF
CDR3 DNA: TGCGCCAGCAGCAAGACAGGTACTAATGAAAAACTGTTTTTT

V gene: TRBV24-1
J gene: TRBJ1-2
clone size: many
D gene: -
CDR3 protein: CATSYVGYTF
CDR3 DNA: TGTGCCACCAGCTACGTTGGCTACACCTTC

V gene: TRBV10-3
J gene: TRBJ2-1
clone size: -
D gene: TRBD2
CDR3 protein: CAIGPWRGEHNEQFF
CDR3 DNA: TGTGCCATCGGCCCATGGCGGGGGGAACACAATGAGCAGTTCTTC

V gene: TRBV12-3/TRBV12-4
J gene: TRBJ2-7
clone size: few
D gene: -
CDR3 protein: CASSLGWRNEQYF
CDR3 DNA: TGTGCCAGCAGTTTAGGGTGGAGGAACGAGCAGTACTTC

V gene: TRBV7-2
J gene: TRBJ2-3
clone size: -
D gene: TRBD1
CDR3 protein: CASSLGQFTDTQYF
CDR3 DNA: TGTGCCAGCAGCCTGGGACAGTTCACAGATACGCAGTATTTT

V gene: TRBV4-3
J gene: TRBJ2-1
clone size: few
D gene: -
CDR3 protein: CAGSNIIRMTYNEQFF
CDR3 DNA: TGCGCCGGCAGCAATATAATAAGGATGACCTACAATGAGCAGTTCTTC